This T cell receptor (beta chain) was sequenced for a study of blood T cell repertoires in COVID-19. Across the whole study: COVID-19 samples from acute and convalescent phases originated in the United States, Italy and Spain.

While infection was still active, Seattle patients were enrolled and then followed longitudinally. This table comes from immunoSEQ multiplex PCR, and its TCRdb copy is limited to in-frame clones, with some not included. The table includes about 210,000 clones, approximately 86% detected once. The V segment lost 4 bases and the J segment 6 bases; nucleotides outside the gene matches: 6. The germline V gene has CDR1 SGHRS and CDR2 YFSETQ. This CDR3 has 15 residues. This chain uses TRBV5-1 with TRBJ2-4; 11 bases line up with TRBD2. The source is a man aged 55-75 years with COVID-19, enrolled during active disease. The specimen was peripheral blood. The CDR3 nucleotides are TGCGCCAGCAGCACTAGCGGGAGTGGAGGAAACATTCAGTACTTC. It is translated as CASSTSGSGGNIQYF. Variable domain in full (rest from reference TRBV5-1 and TRBJ2-4): KAGVTQTPRYLIKTRGQQVTLSCSPISGHRSVSWYQQTPGQGLQFLFEYFSETQRNKGNFPGRFSGRQFSNSRSEMNVSTLELGDSALYLCASSTSGSGGNIQYFGAGTRLSVL.